Reported below is one TCR beta chain. The data stem from a study of Ad26.COV2.S vaccination and SARS-CoV-2 variants. Libraries were prepared by immunoSEQ multiplex PCR; TCRdb keeps only in-frame clonotypes and omits some of them. This table holds around 400,000 clones, roughly four fifths found once. Germline CDR1 and CDR2: MNHEY and SMNVEV (reference sequence). Trimming removed 6 bases from V and 2 bases from J, with 13 bases in between. The CDR3 length is 15 residues. Treatment of the sample: 15 to 20 received Ad26.COV2.S at low or high dose, single or two shots; several received placebo; per-sample allocation not given. Collection of samples fell on day 63 after the first vaccine or placebo injection. Immunization relied on an Ad26 vector, which expressed Wuhan-strain SARS-CoV-2 spike.

Sequencing was performed on peripheral blood, taken in a trial of Ad26.COV2.S vaccine versus placebo. This chain joins TRBV27 and TRBJ1-4; maybe TRBD1 (5 bases). The source of this sequence is a person aged 18-65 years who received the Ad26.COV2.S COVID-19 vaccine or a placebo. Here the CDR3 DNA reads TGTGCCAGCAGGCCGCGGGAGGGGACTAATGAAAAACTGTTTTTT. Translated: CASRPREGTNEKLFF.